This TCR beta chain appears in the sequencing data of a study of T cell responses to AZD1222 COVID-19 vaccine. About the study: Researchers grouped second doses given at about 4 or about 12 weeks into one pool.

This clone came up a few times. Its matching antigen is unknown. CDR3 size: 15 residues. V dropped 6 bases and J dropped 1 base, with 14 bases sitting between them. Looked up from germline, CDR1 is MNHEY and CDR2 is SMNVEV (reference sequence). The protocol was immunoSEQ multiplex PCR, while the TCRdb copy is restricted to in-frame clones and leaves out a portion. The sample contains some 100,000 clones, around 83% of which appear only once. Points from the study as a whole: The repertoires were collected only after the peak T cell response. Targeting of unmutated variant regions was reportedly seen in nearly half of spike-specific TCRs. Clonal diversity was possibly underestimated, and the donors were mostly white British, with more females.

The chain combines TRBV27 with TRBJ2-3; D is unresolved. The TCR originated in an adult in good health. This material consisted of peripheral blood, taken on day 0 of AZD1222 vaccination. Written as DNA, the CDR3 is TGTGCCAGCAGGCCTCTAGGGTCTCGCACAGATACGCAGTATTTT. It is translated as CASRPLGSRTDTQYF.